The present TCR beta chain was sequenced within a study of blood T cell repertoires in COVID-19. The study recruited people aged about 18 to 95 years across around 23 US areas. This clone was counted at least ten times. The CDR3 sequence is 15 residues long. Germline CDR1 reads MDHEN; CDR2 reads SYDVKM. With V trimmed by 5 bases and J by 10 bases, 11 bases remained unmatched. In the original workflow: Reference gene primer amplification in the assay estimated nucleated cell counts. Method: immunoSEQ multiplex PCR; TCRdb's copy keeps in-frame clones and lacks some. The D gene and trimming were derived from the DNA, and the V and J assignments and clone size from that table. The repertoire holds over 200,000 clones, with around four fifths as singletons.

The chain has TRBV28 and TRBJ1-6; 7 bases line up with TRBD1. The receptor was derived from a man aged 40-49 years who had recovered from COVID-19. The sample was PBMCs or T cells enriched from blood (not recorded which). The CDR3 DNA reads as TGTGCCAGCAGTCCCTGGGACAGAGCACTCTCACCCCTCCACTTT. This gives the protein CASSPWDRALSPLHF.